This is a list of T cell receptor beta chains from one sample in a study of shared clonotypes between healthy human individuals. Generated by immunoSEQ multiplex PCR, the TCRdb table keeps only in-frame clones and is missing some. The table has around 300,000 clones, around 90% seen once. Sequencing was done on a sample of memory CD8+ T cells sorted from blood. The receptors here all came from a man younger than 35 in good health. CDR3s include the opening cysteine and the closing phenylalanine or tryptophan. The D gene is left open where the match is weak. Rows may omit the clone size; those that give it use once, few, many or a size class.

abundance	j_gene	d_gene	v_gene	CDR3aa	CDR3nt
.	TRBJ2-7	TRBD2	TRBV7-6	CASSLAPGLAYEQYF	TGTGCCAGCAGCTTAGCTCCGGGACTAGCCTACGAGCAGTACTTC
.	TRBJ2-3	.	TRBV11-2	CASSNPPEDTQYF	TGTGCCAGCAGCAATCCCCCGGAAGATACGCAGTATTTT
.	TRBJ2-7	.	TRBV27	CASSGGLSGVYEQYF	TGTGCCAGCAGTGGCGGTTTGTCGGGAGTCTACGAGCAGTACTTC
.	TRBJ2-7	TRBD1	TRBV20-1	CSVTQGNEQYF	TGCAGTGTAACACAGGGGAACGAGCAGTACTTC
.	TRBJ1-5	.	TRBV7-9	CASSLGGVQPQHF	TGTGCCAGCAGCTTAGGGGGAGTGCAGCCCCAGCATTTT
.	TRBJ1-1	TRBD1	TRBV30	CAWSFRTGRAEAFF	TGTGCCTGGAGTTTCCGGACAGGCAGGGCTGAAGCTTTCTTT
.	TRBJ2-7	TRBD2	TRBV6-1	CASSERGGLAYEQYF	TGTGCCAGCAGCGAAAGGGGAGGGTTAGCCTACGAGCAGTACTTC
.	TRBJ2-3	.	TRBV4-1	CASRTGWSDTQYF	TGCGCCAGCCGAACGGGATGGTCAGATACGCAGTATTTT
many	TRBJ2-1	TRBD2	TRBV29-1	CSVEDDFATSGYNEQFF	TGCAGCGTTGAAGATGATTTTGCGACTAGCGGATACAATGAGCAGTTCTTC
.	TRBJ2-7	TRBD2	TRBV2	CASITGLETYEQYF	TGTGCCAGCATAACGGGACTAGAGACCTACGAGCAGTACTTC
.	TRBJ2-2	.	TRBV5-6	CASSPTEGPNTGELFF	TGTGCCAGCAGCCCCACCGAGGGGCCGAACACCGGGGAGCTGTTTTTT
.	TRBJ2-7	.	TRBV25-1	CASSEYGTLDEQYF	TGTGCCAGCAGTGAATATGGGACATTGGACGAGCAGTACTTC
.	TRBJ2-1	TRBD2	TRBV14	CASSRPGGYNEQFF	TGTGCCAGCAGCCGGCCCGGGGGGTACAATGAGCAGTTCTTC
.	TRBJ2-7	TRBD1	TRBV14	CASSLFQGASGEQYF	TGTGCCAGCAGCCTGTTCCAGGGGGCCTCTGGCGAGCAGTACTTC
.	TRBJ2-1	.	TRBV28	CASSFGLAYNEQFF	TGTGCCAGCAGTTTTGGATTAGCCTACAATGAGCAGTTCTTC
once	TRBJ1-1	TRBD1	TRBV10-3	CAISPGTGLNTEAFF	TGTGCCATCAGTCCCGGGACAGGGTTGAACACTGAAGCTTTCTTT
.	TRBJ1-2	.	TRBV5-6	CASSQLSLGDGYTF	TGTGCCAGCAGCCAGTTATCCCTTGGAGATGGCTACACCTTC
.	TRBJ2-5	.	TRBV7-8	CAGSRETQYF	TGTGCCGGATCCAGGGAGACCCAGTACTTC
.	TRBJ2-7	.	TRBV5-1	CASSLATSSYEQYF	TGCGCCAGCAGCTTGGCTACGAGCTCCTACGAGCAGTACTTC
.	TRBJ2-3	.	TRBV27	CASSSINRGGVDTQYF	TGTGCCAGCAGTTCCATAAATCGTGGAGGAGTAGATACGCAGTATTTT
.	TRBJ2-7	.	TRBV12-5	CASGPTSTGYEQYF	TGTGCTAGCGGACCGACCTCGACAGGCTACGAGCAGTACTTC
.	TRBJ2-7	.	TRBV4-1	CASSQGAGAPYEQYF	TGCGCCAGCAGCCAAGGGGCGGGCGCTCCCTACGAGCAGTACTTC
once	TRBJ2-7	TRBD2	TRBV7-2	CASSPRGGSWYEQYF	TGTGCCAGCAGCCCTCGGGGCGGGAGTTGGTACGAGCAGTACTTC
.	TRBJ2-1	.	TRBV28	CASSFVTTRGNEQFF	TGTGCCAGCAGTTTTGTGACGACTAGAGGGAATGAGCAGTTCTTC
.	TRBJ2-7	.	TRBV4-1	CASSQVQGSYEQYF	TGCGCCAGCAGCCAAGTACAGGGCTCCTACGAGCAGTACTTC
.	TRBJ2-7	TRBD2	TRBV27	CASSPGGGAYEQYF	TGTGCCAGCAGTCCGGGGGGAGGGGCCTACGAGCAGTACTTC
.	TRBJ2-7	.	TRBV7-9	CASSPEDSIYEQYF	TGTGCCAGCAGCCCCGAGGACTCTATATACGAGCAGTACTTC
.	TRBJ2-5	TRBD1	TRBV28	CASSPNRGRLETQYF	TGTGCCAGCAGCCCTAACAGGGGGCGTTTAGAGACCCAGTACTTC
once	TRBJ2-2	.	TRBV19	CASTVTNTGELFF	TGTGCCAGTACAGTCACGAACACCGGGGAGCTGTTTTTT
.	TRBJ1-2	.	TRBV27	CASSQDGNYGYTF	TGTGCCAGCAGCCAGGACGGTAACTATGGCTACACCTTC
few	TRBJ1-1	.	TRBV4-1	CASSHQGQLNTEAFF	TGCGCCAGCAGCCACCAAGGACAGCTGAACACTGAAGCTTTCTTT
once	TRBJ2-7	.	TRBV5-1	CASSSSQYEQYF	TGCGCCAGCAGCTCGTCACAATACGAGCAGTACTTC
.	TRBJ1-3	.	TRBV11-2	CASSVGTGLYGNTIYF	TGTGCCAGCAGCGTAGGGACCGGCCTTTACGGAAACACCATATATTTT
few	TRBJ1-1	TRBD1	TRBV7-2	CASSNDRGSEAFF	TGTGCCAGCAGCAACGACAGGGGCTCTGAAGCTTTCTTT
.	TRBJ1-5	.	TRBV5-6	CASSPSPQGDQPQHF	TGTGCCAGCAGCCCAAGCCCCCAGGGCGATCAGCCCCAGCATTTT
.	TRBJ1-4	.	TRBV7-9	CASSFQFDNEKLFF	TGTGCCAGCAGCTTCCAGTTTGATAATGAAAAACTGTTTTTT
.	TRBJ2-2	TRBD2	TRBV29-1	CSSSLAGDNTGELFF	TGCAGCTCGAGTCTAGCGGGGGACAACACCGGGGAGCTGTTTTTT
.	TRBJ2-7	.	TRBV10-3	CAAGPSISYEQYF	TGTGCCGCCGGACCGTCGATCTCCTACGAGCAGTACTTC
many	TRBJ1-3	.	TRBV6-5	CASSQGTIYF	TGTGCCAGCTCTCAGGGGACCATATATTTT
.	TRBJ2-2	TRBD2	TRBV2	CASSSTSGETTGELFF	TGTGCCAGCAGTTCGACTAGCGGAGAGACCACCGGGGAGCTGTTTTTT